These 22 T cell receptor beta chains came from one sample sequenced in a study of cytomegalovirus exposure and HLA in healthy donors. Assay: immunoSEQ multiplex PCR; the TCRdb copy retains only in-frame clones and omits some. The data hold approximately 150,000 clones, with approximately 86% observed a single time. Sequenced input: PBMCs. The receptors were gathered from a man younger than 40 in good health and CMV-seropositive.

The J gene is TRBJ2-7, the V gene TRBV4-2; 9 bases line up with TRBD1. Germline-derived CDR1 and CDR2 are LGHNA and YNFKEQ. The CDR3 runs 13 residues. After removal of 8 bases from V and 2 bases from J, the junction contained 4 bases not matched to a gene. The CDR3 DNA reads as TGTGCCAGCGGGACAGGGAAGACCTACGAGCAGTACTTC. Translated, it gives CASGTGKTYEQYF.

This clone was found a few times. The chain recombines TRBV27 with TRBJ2-7, with 7 nucleotides matching TRBD1. CDR1 and CDR2 (germline): MNHEY, SMNVEV (reference sequence). This CDR3 is built from 17 residues. Losses at the gene ends were 6 bases for V and 2 bases for J; bases not matched to a gene: 16. The CDR3: CASSLLSTGTGPYEQYF. CDR3 DNA sequence: TGTGCCAGCAGCCTTTTATCGACAGGGACCGGCCCCTACGAGCAGTACTTC.

This sequence joins TRBV4-1 and TRBJ2-5; 8 positions agree with TRBD2. The length of the CDR3 is 18 residues. Looked up from germline, CDR1 is MGHRA and CDR2 is YSYEKL. V shed 0 bases, J shed 0 bases, and the junction held 9 bases outside the gene matches. Here the CDR3 reads CASSQDSRRGAYQETQYF. Written as DNA, the CDR3 is TGCGCCAGCAGCCAAGATTCTCGGCGGGGGGCCTACCAAGAGACCCAGTACTTC.

V and J are TRBV5-1 and TRBJ2-1, with 10 bases aligning to TRBD2. J gave up 0 bases and V 3 bases, and 3 bases lay outside the gene matches. The CDR3 extends over 16 amino acids. Germline values: CDR1 SGHRS, CDR2 YFSETQ. DNA for the CDR3: TGCGCCAGCAGCTCCGGGACTAGCGTCTCCTACAATGAGCAGTTCTTC. Translation gives CASSSGTSVSYNEQFF.

The V gene is TRBV9, the J gene TRBJ2-2; 8 nucleotides align to TRBD2. Per the germline V gene, CDR1 is SGDLS and CDR2 is YYNGEE. V was clipped by 4 bases and J by 5 bases; unmatched bases: 13. This CDR3 has 17 residues. CDR3 sequence (DNA): TGTGCCAGCAGCCCTAGGCGGCGGGGGGCTGATACCGGGGAGCTGTTTTTT. Its translation: CASSPRRRGADTGELFF.

This chain joins TRBV4-1 and TRBJ2-1, with TRBD2 as a possible D gene (6 bases). V lost 0 bases to trimming and J lost 0 bases, with 9 bases between them. CDR1 and CDR2 from the germline V gene are MGHRA and YSYEKL. This CDR3 has 16 residues. The CDR3 DNA reads TGCGCCAGCAGCCAAGACATGCGGGGCTCCTACAATGAGCAGTTCTTC. This gives the protein CASSQDMRGSYNEQFF.

The rearrangement joins TRBV19 to TRBJ2-7; 10 positions match TRBD1. Unmatched junction bases numbered 0, after V lost 1 base and J lost 6 bases. The germline CDR1 and CDR2 sequences are LNHDA and SQIVND (reference sequence). The CDR3 totals 13 residues. The CDR3 reads CASSIGDRGEQYF. CDR3 bases: TGTGCCAGTAGTATAGGGGACAGGGGCGAGCAGTACTTC.

This clone was observed a single time. The chain recombines TRBV10-1 with TRBJ1-2; perhaps TRBD1 as D (6 bases). Germline V lookup: CDR1 WNHNN, CDR2 SYGVQD (reference sequence). The CDR3 is 13 residues long. Trimming cost V 9 bases and J 2 bases, with 13 bases left between them. The DNA of the CDR3 is TGCGCCAGGCATTGGACAGAAAACTATGGCTACACCTTC. It encodes CARHWTENYGYTF.

V gene TRBV5-8 combines with J gene TRBJ2-5; TRBD2 agrees at 7 bases. Looked up from germline, CDR1 is SGHTS and CDR2 is YDEGEE. CDR3 length: 13 amino acids. The V gene end was trimmed by 2 bases and the J gene end by 5 bases; junction bases not matched to a gene: 3. This chain's CDR3 is CASSFSGSETQYF. The CDR3 nucleotides read TGTGCCAGCAGCTTTAGCGGGTCGGAGACCCAGTACTTC.

The chain recombines TRBV29-1 with TRBJ1-5; D possibly corresponds to TRBD1 (5 bases). In germline, CDR1 is SQVTM, CDR2 ANQGSEA. The V gene lost 7 bases and the J gene lost 3 bases, with 10 bases spanning the gap. The CDR3 covers 12 residues. The CDR3 is CSGGDFNQPQHF. In DNA, the CDR3 is TGCAGCGGTGGGGACTTCAATCAGCCCCAGCATTTT. Based on the CDR3 plus reference TRBV29-1 and TRBJ1-5, the full variable domain is SAVISQKPSRDICQRGTSLTIQCQVDSQVTMMFWYRQQPGQSLTLIATANQGSEATYESGFVIDKFPISRPNLTFSTLTVSNMSPEDSSIYLCSGGDFNQPQHFGDGTRLSIL.

This chain's CDR3 is CASSAQGDSDTQYF. The CDR3 region has the DNA TGTGCCAGCAGCGCACAGGGGGACTCAGATACGCAGTATTTT. The chain employs TRBV9 and TRBJ2-3; 8 bases align to TRBD1. Per the germline V gene, CDR1 is SGDLS and CDR2 is YYNGEE. The CDR3 totals 14 residues. Trimming at V came to 3 bases and at J to 4 bases, leaving 4 bases not matched to a gene.

The genes are TRBV27 and TRBJ2-2, with 10 nucleotides matching TRBD1. The V segment lost 3 bases and the J segment 4 bases; nucleotides outside the gene matches: 2. This CDR3 is 15 amino acids long. CDR1 MNHEY and CDR2 SMNVEV come from the germline V gene (reference sequence). The CDR3 sequence: CASSFGTGVTGELFF. In DNA, the CDR3 is TGTGCCAGCAGTTTTGGGACAGGGGTCACCGGGGAGCTGTTTTTT.

The V and J genes are TRBV2 and TRBJ1-2, with D possibly matching TRBD1 (5 bases). CDR1 and CDR2 from the germline V gene are SNHLY and FYNNEI. This CDR3 contains 14 residues. Trimming removed 6 bases from V and 1 base from J, with 12 bases in between. CDR3 DNA: TGTGCCAGCAGGACCGACAGAAATAACTATGGCTACACCTTC. Its protein is CASRTDRNNYGYTF.

V is TRBV7-9 and J is TRBJ2-7; D gene uncertain. Trimming pared 5 bases from V and 1 base from J, leaving 12 bases between. In germline, CDR1 is SEHNR, CDR2 FQNEAQ (reference sequence). CDR3 length: 14 amino acids. CDR3: CASSASGSSYEQYF. The CDR3 nucleotides read TGTGCCAGCAGCGCTAGTGGGTCATCCTACGAGCAGTACTTC.

The chain combines TRBV12-5 with TRBJ1-1, with TRBD1 identical over 7 bases. This CDR3 comprises 14 residues. V trimming: 0 bases; J trimming: 6 bases; junction bases outside the gene matches: 4. Germline V lookup: CDR1 LGHNT, CDR2 FRNRAP. The CDR3, as DNA: TGTGCTAGTGGTTTGGTGCACAGGGGTGCTGAAGCTTTCTTT. It translates to CASGLVHRGAEAFF.

The rearrangement joins TRBV12-5 to TRBJ2-1; D is unclear. V lost 5 bases, J lost 2 bases, and 4 bases lay in between. CDR1 and CDR2 (germline): LGHNT, FRNRAP. The CDR3 runs 12 residues. The CDR3 here is CASGLPYNEQFF. The CDR3 DNA reads TGTGCTAGTGGTCTACCCTACAATGAGCAGTTCTTC. The full variable domain, completed using reference TRBV12-5 and TRBJ2-1, is DARVTQTPRHKVTEMGQEVTMRCQPILGHNTVFWYRQTMMQGLELLAYFRNRAPLDDSGMPKDRFSAEMPDATLATLKIQPSEPRDSAVYFCASGLPYNEQFFGPGTRLTVL.

This sequence joins TRBV4-1 and TRBJ2-3; 8 nucleotides line up with TRBD1. The V gene's germline CDR1 is MGHRA and CDR2 YSYEKL. The V gene end was trimmed by 2 bases and the J gene end by 6 bases; junction bases not matched to a gene: 7. CDR3 length: 15 amino acids. The CDR3 coding sequence is TGCGCCAGCAGCCAACTCCAGGGGGCGGCGGATACGCAGTATTTT. This sequence encodes CASSQLQGAADTQYF.

This clone was detected only a few times. The V call is TRBV14, the J call TRBJ1-2; the D gene is possibly TRBD1 (5 bases). CDR1 SGHDN and CDR2 FVKESK come from the germline V gene. CDR3 length equals 14 residues. Trimming took 4 bases from V and 1 from J, leaving 10 bases between them. The CDR3 DNA reads as TGTGCCAGCAGCCCCCGGCAGGGTAACTATGGCTACACCTTC. This sequence encodes CASSPRQGNYGYTF. The complete variable domain, with remaining parts taken from reference TRBV14 and TRBJ1-2, reads EAGVTQFPSHSVIEKGQTVTLRCDPISGHDNLYWYRRVMGKEIKFLLHFVKESKQDESGMPNNRFLAERTGGTYSTLKVQPAELEDSGVYFCASSPRQGNYGYTFGSGTRLTVV.

The V and J genes are TRBV5-1 and TRBJ1-4; TRBD1 matches 7 bases. There are 13 residues in the CDR3. Germline V gives CDR1 SGHRS, CDR2 YFSETQ. The V segment lost 5 bases and the J segment 7 bases; nucleotides outside the gene matches: 5. Here the CDR3 reads CASSNRGFEKLFF. In DNA form, the CDR3 reads TGCGCCAGCAGTAACAGGGGTTTTGAAAAACTGTTTTTT.

The chain joins TRBV6-4 to TRBJ2-5, with D tentatively TRBD1 (6 bases). The germline V gene encodes CDR1 MRHNA and CDR2 SNTAGT. CDR3 length: 14 residues. Trimming took 7 bases from V and 5 from J, leaving 17 bases between them. CDR3 loop: CASTISGARETQYF. Written as DNA, the CDR3 is TGTGCCAGCACAATATCAGGGGCGCGGGAGACCCAGTACTTC.

The rearrangement links TRBV19 to TRBJ1-1; D remains unclear. The germline V and J ends were trimmed by 8 bases and 8 bases, with 15 bases remaining between them. CDR1 is LNHDA, CDR2 SQIVND, per germline (reference sequence). The CDR3 totals 12 residues. The CDR3 nucleotides read TGTGCCAGTCTCTCCACCGGGATAGAAGCTTTCTTT. Protein: CASLSTGIEAFF.

The V gene is TRBV6-5, the J gene TRBJ2-7; unclear D gene. V was clipped by 1 base and J by 0 bases, with 7 bases between them. The CDR3 is 14 amino acids. Germline V gene lookup returns CDR1 MNHEY and CDR2 SVGAGI. CDR3 region: CASSYLSVSYEQYF. The CDR3 nucleotides are TGTGCCAGCAGTTACTTGTCCGTCTCCTACGAGCAGTACTTC.